This TCR beta chain was profiled in a study of cytomegalovirus exposure and HLA in healthy donors (dated by TCRdb to the late 2010s). Turning to the overall study: In an earlier analysis of fewer than 750 of the donors, 276 Gb of sequence data and just under 120 million unique TCR beta sequences from roughly 180 million T cells were reported. Roughly 290 gigabases of sequencing data and 70 million to 100 million unique TCR sequences made up an early release that covered several hundred HLA-typed donors. Of the 300 to 500 genotyped donors, less than 85% were placed in the genetic ancestry cluster associated with self-reported Caucasian donors. The study was designed to test whether signatures of past pathogen exposure could be identified by cataloging public T cell receptors. The study used immunosequencing to profile the T cell repertoires of 666 subjects and linked those repertoires to cytomegalovirus serostatus. A separate validation cohort of about 110 different subjects was used in addition to the 666-subject first cohort. High-throughput TCR immunosequencing, statistical association of individual TCRs with disease status, and machine learning were combined to predict cytomegalovirus infection status. In a later analysis, previously published TCR beta repertoires from 500 to 750 donors were re-analyzed and high-resolution HLA genotyping was added so that TCR occurrence patterns could be studied. Rather than using new phenotypic data, the later analysis identified candidate immune exposures from TCR beta sequences and from how often those sequences occurred across donors. To decide whether each TCR beta V gene segment behaved as functional or pseudogenic, an earlier analysis of some 600 of the donors relied on high-throughput TCR beta sequencing. Donor age, sex, ethnicity and CMV serostatus were collected together with the repertoire data. In a later genetic analysis, genome-wide SNP genotypes for about 65% of the roughly 700 donors were used, and that subset was treated as a discovery cohort. Every discovery cohort repertoire had been produced on one sequencing platform. Class I and class II HLA loci were covered by the typing at four-digit resolution. Typing coverage differed by locus: A, B, C, DRB1 and DQB1 were typed in about 629-630 donors, DQA1 in around 500, DPA1 in some 600, and DPB1 in just under 490. Four or five DR-DQ haplotypes were handled as single units for association and clustering, since linkage in the cohort was strong. Among about 360 genotyped donors of the cohort, an average of about 240,000 unique TCR beta nucleotide sequences were sequenced per donor, roughly a sixth of them non-productive.

Broad study findings and their caveats: Because HLA typing was unavailable for some donors at each locus, only the typed subset was used in association tests. The presence/absence analyses assumed that sequencing depth was roughly uniform across donors, and that assumption may not be true. Strong co-occurrence of HLA alleles, especially DR and DQ, made assigning TCR associations to individual alleles difficult. In a later analysis, HLA-associated TCR beta chains showed more clonal expansion and lower generation probabilities than non-associated chains that were equally common. In the study, around 150 TCR beta chains were listed as associated with cytomegalovirus. A group of highly shared sequence variants was considered likely to be a technical artifact of the sequencing pipeline. It was suggested by the authors that the approach could potentially be generalized to other disease states and immunological phenotypes. In vitro tests confirmed that a few of the cytomegalovirus-associated TCR beta chains recognize cytomegalovirus antigens. In a later genetic analysis, fewer N-insertions in productive TCRs were reported among donors in an Asian-associated ancestry cluster than the roughly 700-donor mean. Because counts were too low, approximately 18 rarely observed V segments, including chromosome 9 orphons, were excluded from the earlier analysis of 587 of the donors. Because the 87-base-pair reads could not distinguish some IMGT-functional V segments, including TRBV6-2 and TRBV6-3, those segments were excluded. Most TCR sequences were observed very rarely across donors, whereas some public TCRs were present in many individuals. In both the original and validation cohorts, the classifier was reported to diagnose cytomegalovirus status with high specificity and sensitivity. In a later analysis, the rate of TCR association differed among HLA loci, with DRB1 alleles having the most associated TCRs and HLA-C alleles having the fewest. An association between a missense DCLRE1C variant and V-gene and J-gene trimming of TCR beta chains was found in a later genetic analysis and replicated in an independent cohort. For the cohort, immune exposure information was limited to CMV serostatus. A further reported finding was that TCR beta sequences accurately predicted the HLA-A and HLA-B alleles for most subjects in the first cohort. In this cohort, only TCR beta chains were sequenced, and detectable features were limited by the absence of alpha or paired-chain data. In an earlier analysis of around 500 of the donors, most TCR beta V segments appeared in productive rearrangements about 90% or about 30% of the time, broadly matching IMGT annotations. According to a later analysis, parvovirus B19, influenza, CMV and Epstein-Barr virus appeared linked to several top co-occurrence clusters. Linkage disequilibrium might explain the correlated functional status among segregating V segments, but an unknown experimental factor could not be excluded. In a later analysis, more than 15,000 TCR beta sequences were associated with specific HLA alleles at a false discovery rate of 0.05. Most CMV-associated TCR beta chains appeared to be HLA-restricted in a later analysis, and the HLA associations seemed to be driven largely by CMV exposure.

The CDR3 has 12 amino acids, counting the end cysteine and phenylalanine. Kept here is only the CDR3 DNA, which spans 36 bases and is read in frame from base 1. Trimming takes 6 bases from V and 8 bases from J, and the germline ends sit 12 bases apart. For CDR1 and CDR2, the germline V gene lists MDHEN and SYDVKM. The cohort was made up of approximately 670 healthy bone marrow donors. At the time of sampling, every cohort member was nominally healthy, though immune exposures that went unrecorded were likely present. The donor was CMV seronegative and belonged to the group of more than 300 seronegative cohort members. A peripheral blood sample was collected from each donor, and TCR beta sequencing was performed on peripheral blood mononuclear cells. Genomic DNA extraction from the blood cell samples was performed with the Qiagen DNeasy Blood Extraction Kit. As for this clone: No cognate antigen has been identified for it. Base qualities are not at hand, and no much larger clone is one base apart.

The library was made by the immunoSEQ multiplex PCR assay. For the multiplex PCR, a mixture combining 60 forward primers for TCR Vbeta segments and 13 reverse primers for TCR Jbeta segments was used. The CDR3 region of rearranged TCR beta genes was amplified from genomic DNA by a multiplex PCR assay. The amplified TCR beta libraries were sequenced on the Illumina HiSeq System as 87-base-pair reads. The published analysis was carried out like this. Across the 670 or so repertoires, a later analysis counted some 81 million unique TCR beta chains, roughly 11 million of which were shared by at least two donors. Raw reads were error-corrected and collapsed into unique sequences with a nearest-neighbor algorithm that merged closely related sequences to remove PCR and sequencing errors. Alignment of CDR3 sequences to IMGT reference sequences was used to assign V, D and J gene segments. For a sequence to be retained, a match of at least six nucleotides to both a V gene segment and a J gene segment was required. Rearrangements were classified as productive when the CDR3 lacked stop codons and remained in frame with V and J, and all other rearrangements were classified as non-productive. Following IMGT convention, CDR3 was defined as the stretch from the second conserved V-encoded cysteine up to the conserved J-encoded phenylalanine. In an earlier analysis of around 600 of the donors, sequences lacking an unambiguous match to a single V gene segment were excluded. An earlier analysis of fewer than 650 of the donors classified V segments as functional when productive rearrangements were above 56.7% and as segregating when the standard deviation between donors was above 5%. To diagnose cytomegalovirus status from the catalog of TCR beta chain sequences, a statistical classification framework was built. V and J gene assignment, in a later analysis, came from comparing TCR nucleotide sequences with IMGT/GENE-DB human TR gene sequences. Using the TCRdist pipeline, a later analysis assigned CDR3 sequences along with most-parsimonious VDJ recombination scenarios. In a later analysis, each TCR beta chain was defined by its CDR3 amino acid sequence together with its V-gene family, and reads lacking a unique V-gene family were excluded. To address suspected cross-contamination and a sequencing artifact, a later analysis removed under 600 highly shared, low-generation-probability nucleotide sequences. A later analysis calculated a clonal expansion index for each public chain from normalized within-repertoire ranks of inferred template counts. Generation probabilities in a later analysis came from a VDJ recombination model fitted to out-of-frame rearrangements, and those results were checked against IGoR. In a later analysis, TCR-TCR, TCR-HLA and TCR-CMV co-occurrence was scored with hypergeometric tests, and a repertoire-size bias correction was applied to TCR pairs. In a later analysis, false discovery rates were estimated by permuting HLA or CMV assignments 20 times. In a later analysis, co-occurring TCRs were grouped using DBSCAN, and TCRdist sequence similarity was added for clustering within HLA-allele-positive subsets. For co-occurrence clustering, repertoires with fewer than 30,000 or more than 120,000 public chains were excluded, along with a handful of repertoires with anomalous nucleotide sharing. As stored in TCRdb, this immuneACCESS dataset retains in-frame rearrangements with V and J assigned. A fraction of the clones does not appear; measured against another copy, unresolved V genes explain less than half of the discrepancy, and the remainder lacks a known reason. The DNA gave D and trimming, while V, J and clone size come from that table. For this sample there are 95,000 to 100,000 clones; 65% to 80% appear just once. The top ten constitute approximately 2% of the sample.

This receptor was obtained from a middle-aged woman in good health and CMV-seronegative. This receptor chain uses TRBV28 and TRBJ2-3; the D segment could be TRBD1, given 6 matching bases. The sample was PBMCs. The CDR3 sequence is CASSLDRFTQYF. The nucleotide sequence reads TGTGCCAGCAGCTTGGACAGATTTACGCAGTATTTT.